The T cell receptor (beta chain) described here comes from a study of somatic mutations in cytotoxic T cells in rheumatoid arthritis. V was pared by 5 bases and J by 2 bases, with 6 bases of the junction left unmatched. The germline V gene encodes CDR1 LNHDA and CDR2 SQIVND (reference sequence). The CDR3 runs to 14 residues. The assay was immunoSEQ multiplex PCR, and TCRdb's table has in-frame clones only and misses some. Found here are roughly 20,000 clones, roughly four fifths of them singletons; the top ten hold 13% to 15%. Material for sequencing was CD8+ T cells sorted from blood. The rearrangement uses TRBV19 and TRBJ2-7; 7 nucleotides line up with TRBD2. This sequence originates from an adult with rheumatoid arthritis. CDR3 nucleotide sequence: TGTGCCAGTAGTCCAAGCGGGACGGCCTACGAGCAGTACTTC. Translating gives CASSPSGTAYEQYF. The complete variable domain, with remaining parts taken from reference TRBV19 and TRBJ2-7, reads DGGITQSPKYLFRKEGQNVTLSCEQNLNHDAMYWYRQDPGQGLRLIYYSQIVNDFQKGDIAEGYSVSREKKESFPLTVTSAQKNPTAFYLCASSPSGTAYEQYFGPGTRLTVT.